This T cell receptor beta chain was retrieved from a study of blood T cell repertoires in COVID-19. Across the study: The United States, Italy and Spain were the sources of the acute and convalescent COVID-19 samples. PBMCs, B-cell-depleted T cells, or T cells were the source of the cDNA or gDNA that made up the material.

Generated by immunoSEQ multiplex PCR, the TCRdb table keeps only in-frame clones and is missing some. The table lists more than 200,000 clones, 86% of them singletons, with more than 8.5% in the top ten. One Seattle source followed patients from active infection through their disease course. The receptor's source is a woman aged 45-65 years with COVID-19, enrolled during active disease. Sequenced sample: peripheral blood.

The CDR3 reads CSASLGGGGYTF. In DNA form, the CDR3 reads TGCAGTGCTAGTCTCGGTGGAGGTGGCTACACCTTC. The chain links TRBV20-1 to TRBJ1-2; D unclear. The CDR3 has 12 amino acids. The V and J ends lost 3 bases and 7 bases respectively, with 12 bases between them. Germline V gene sequence: CDR1 DFQATT, CDR2 SNEGSKA (reference sequence).